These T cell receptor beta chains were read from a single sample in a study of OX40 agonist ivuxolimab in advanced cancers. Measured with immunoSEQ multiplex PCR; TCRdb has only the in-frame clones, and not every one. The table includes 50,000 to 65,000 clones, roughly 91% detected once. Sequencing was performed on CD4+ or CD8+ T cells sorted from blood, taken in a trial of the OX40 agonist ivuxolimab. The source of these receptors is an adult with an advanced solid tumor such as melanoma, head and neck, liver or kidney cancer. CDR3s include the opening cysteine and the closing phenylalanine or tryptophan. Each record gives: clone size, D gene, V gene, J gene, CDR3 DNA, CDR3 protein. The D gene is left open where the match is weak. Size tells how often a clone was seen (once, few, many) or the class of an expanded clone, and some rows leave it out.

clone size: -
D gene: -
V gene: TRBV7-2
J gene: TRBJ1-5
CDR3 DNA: TGTGCCAGCACCCTCACCTCGGGGTCAGGCCAGCCCCAGCATTTT
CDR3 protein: CASTLTSGSGQPQHF

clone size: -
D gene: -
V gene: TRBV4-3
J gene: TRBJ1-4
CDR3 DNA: TGCGCCAGCAGCCAAACAGGGTTCCCTAATGAAAAACTGTTTTTT
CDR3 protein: CASSQTGFPNEKLFF

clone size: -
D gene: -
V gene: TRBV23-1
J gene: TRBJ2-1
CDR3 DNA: TGCGCCAGCAGACAGGACTCCTACAATGAGCAGTTCTTC
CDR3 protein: CASRQDSYNEQFF

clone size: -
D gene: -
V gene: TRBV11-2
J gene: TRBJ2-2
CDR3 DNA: TGTGCCAGCAGCTTAGATGGGGGAACCGGGGAGCTGTTTTTT
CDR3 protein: CASSLDGGTGELFF

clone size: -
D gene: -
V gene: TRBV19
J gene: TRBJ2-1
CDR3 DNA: TGTGCCAGTAGCCCGTGGCCACTCAATGAGCAGTTCTTC
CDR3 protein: CASSPWPLNEQFF

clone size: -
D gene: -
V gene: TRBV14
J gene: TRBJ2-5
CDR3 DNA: TGTGCCAGCAGCCTATCATCAGGGGTTTTCGAGACCCAGTACTTC
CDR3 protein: CASSLSSGVFETQYF

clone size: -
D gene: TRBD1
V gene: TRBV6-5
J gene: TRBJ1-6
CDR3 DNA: TGTGCCAGCAGACAGGGCAGGGGGAGTAATTCACCCCTCCACTTT
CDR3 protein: CASRQGRGSNSPLHF

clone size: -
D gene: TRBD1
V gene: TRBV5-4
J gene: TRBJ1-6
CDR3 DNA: TGTGCCAGCAGCTTCCAGGACAGGGGAAAATCACCCCTCCACTTT
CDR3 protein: CASSFQDRGKSPLHF

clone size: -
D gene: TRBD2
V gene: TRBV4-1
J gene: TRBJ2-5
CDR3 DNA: TGCGCCAGCAGCCGTCCGGGACTAGCGGGAGGGGAGACCCAGTACTTC
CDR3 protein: CASSRPGLAGGETQYF

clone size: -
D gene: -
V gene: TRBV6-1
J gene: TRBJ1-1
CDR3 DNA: TGTGCCAGCAGTGAACAGGGAAACACTGAAGCTTTCTTT
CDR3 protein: CASSEQGNTEAFF

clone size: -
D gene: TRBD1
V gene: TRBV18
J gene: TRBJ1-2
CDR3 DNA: TGTGCCAGCTCAGCTGGACAGGCCGACGCAGGCTATGGCTACACCTTC
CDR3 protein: CASSAGQADAGYGYTF

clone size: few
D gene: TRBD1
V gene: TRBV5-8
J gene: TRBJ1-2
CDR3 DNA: TGTGCCAGCAGCGTCATTGGGACAGTGGGTGGCTACACCTTC
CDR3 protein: CASSVIGTVGGYTF

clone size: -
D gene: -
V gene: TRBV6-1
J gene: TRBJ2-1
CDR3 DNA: TGTGCCAGCAGTGAGTTACTGTTGGAGCAGTTCTTC
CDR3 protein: CASSELLLEQFF

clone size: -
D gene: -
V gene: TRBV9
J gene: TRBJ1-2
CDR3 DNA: TGTGCCAGCAGCTCGCAGGGAAACTATGGCTACACCTTC
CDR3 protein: CASSSQGNYGYTF

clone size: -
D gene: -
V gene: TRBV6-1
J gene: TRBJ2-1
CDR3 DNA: TGTGCCAGCAGGGACAGTGGGCTAGGGGAGCAGTTCTTC
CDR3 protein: CASRDSGLGEQFF

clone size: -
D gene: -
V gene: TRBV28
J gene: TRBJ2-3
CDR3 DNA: TGTGCCAGCAGTTTAAGGCGTGATACGCAGTATTTT
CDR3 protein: CASSLRRDTQYF

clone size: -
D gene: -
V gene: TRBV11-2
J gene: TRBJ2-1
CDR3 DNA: TGTGCCAGCAGCTTAGGAGTCGTTCGGTTCTTC
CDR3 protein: CASSLGVVRFF

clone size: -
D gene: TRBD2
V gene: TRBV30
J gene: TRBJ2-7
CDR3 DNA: TGTGCCTGGAGAGGACTAGCGGCAATAGAGCAGTACTTC
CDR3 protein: CAWRGLAAIEQYF

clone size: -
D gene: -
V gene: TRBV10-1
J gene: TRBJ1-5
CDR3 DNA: TGCGCCAGCAGGGAAAAGCTCAGGGATAGCAATCAGCCCCAGCATTTT
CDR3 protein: CASREKLRDSNQPQHF

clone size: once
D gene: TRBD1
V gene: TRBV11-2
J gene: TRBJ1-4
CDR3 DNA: TGTGCCAGCAGCCCGGGCCCCTACAGGGGGAAAAATGAAAAACTGTTTTTT
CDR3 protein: CASSPGPYRGKNEKLFF

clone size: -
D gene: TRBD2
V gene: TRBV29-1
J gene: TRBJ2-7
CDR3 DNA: TGCAGCGTTGTAGGCATGGGACTAGTCTCTTCCGAGCAGTACTTC
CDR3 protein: CSVVGMGLVSSEQYF

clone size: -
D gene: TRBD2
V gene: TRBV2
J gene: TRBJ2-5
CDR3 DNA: TGTGCCAGCAGCGGGACTAATCAAGAGACCCAGTACTTC
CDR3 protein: CASSGTNQETQYF

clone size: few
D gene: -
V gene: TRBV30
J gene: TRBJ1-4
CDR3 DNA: TGTGCCTTTGCGCCAGAATGGGGGCTAGGGAATGAAAAACTGTTTTTT
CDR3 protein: CAFAPEWGLGNEKLFF

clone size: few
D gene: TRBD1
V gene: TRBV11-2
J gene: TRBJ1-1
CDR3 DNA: TGTGCCAGCAGCTCAACCGGGACAGGGGGGATCACTGAAGCTTTCTTT
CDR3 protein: CASSSTGTGGITEAFF

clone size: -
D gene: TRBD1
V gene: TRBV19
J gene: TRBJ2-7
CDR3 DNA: TGTGCCAGTAGTATAAAGTGGGACAGCTTTTACGAGCAGTACTTC
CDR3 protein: CASSIKWDSFYEQYF

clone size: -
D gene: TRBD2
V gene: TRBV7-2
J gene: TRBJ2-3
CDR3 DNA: TGTGCCAGCAGCTCCAGACGGACTAGCGGCCTAACAGATACGCAGTATTTT
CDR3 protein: CASSSRRTSGLTDTQYF

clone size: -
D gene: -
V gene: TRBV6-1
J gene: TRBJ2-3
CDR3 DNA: TGTGCCAGCACTGATGAGGTAGCGACCGATACGCAGTATTTT
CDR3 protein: CASTDEVATDTQYF

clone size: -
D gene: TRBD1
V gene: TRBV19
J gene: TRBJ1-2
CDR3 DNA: TGTGCCAGTAGTATCCCCACCGACAGGGTGATAGGTGGCTACACCTTC
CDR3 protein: CASSIPTDRVIGGYTF

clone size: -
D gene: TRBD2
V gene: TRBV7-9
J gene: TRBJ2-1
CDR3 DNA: TGTGCCAGCAGCTCCTTAGCGGGATCCTACAATGAGCAGTTCTTC
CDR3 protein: CASSSLAGSYNEQFF

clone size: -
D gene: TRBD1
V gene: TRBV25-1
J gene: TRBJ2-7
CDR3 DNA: TGTGCCAGCAGGAAGGGAGGACAGGGGGTAGATGAGCAGTACTTC
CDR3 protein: CASRKGGQGVDEQYF

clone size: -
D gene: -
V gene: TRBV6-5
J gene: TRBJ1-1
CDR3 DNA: TGTGCCAGCAGTAACCGCGACAGTAATGGCGGAGCTTTCTTT
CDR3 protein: CASSNRDSNGGAFF

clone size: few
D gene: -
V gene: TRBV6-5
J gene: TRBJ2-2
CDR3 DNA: TGTGCCAGCAGTTACGGGGGGACCGGGGAGCTGTTTTTT
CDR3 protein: CASSYGGTGELFF

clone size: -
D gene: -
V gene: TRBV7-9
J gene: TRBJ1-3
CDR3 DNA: TGTGCCAGCAGCTTATCCACCCTCGGAAACACCATATATTTT
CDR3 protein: CASSLSTLGNTIYF

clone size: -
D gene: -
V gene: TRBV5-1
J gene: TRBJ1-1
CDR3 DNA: TGCGCCAGCAGCTTGACGGAGAACACTGAAGCTTTCTTT
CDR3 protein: CASSLTENTEAFF